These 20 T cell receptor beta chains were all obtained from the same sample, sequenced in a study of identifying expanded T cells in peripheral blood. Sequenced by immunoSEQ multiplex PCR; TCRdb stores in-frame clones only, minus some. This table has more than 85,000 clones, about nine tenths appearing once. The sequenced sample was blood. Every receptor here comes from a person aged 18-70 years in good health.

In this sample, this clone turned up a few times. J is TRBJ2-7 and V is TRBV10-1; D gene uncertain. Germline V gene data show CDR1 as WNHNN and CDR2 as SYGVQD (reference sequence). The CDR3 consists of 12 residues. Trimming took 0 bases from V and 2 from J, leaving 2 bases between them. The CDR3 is CASSESTYEQYF. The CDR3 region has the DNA TGCGCCAGCAGTGAGTCCACCTACGAGCAGTACTTC.

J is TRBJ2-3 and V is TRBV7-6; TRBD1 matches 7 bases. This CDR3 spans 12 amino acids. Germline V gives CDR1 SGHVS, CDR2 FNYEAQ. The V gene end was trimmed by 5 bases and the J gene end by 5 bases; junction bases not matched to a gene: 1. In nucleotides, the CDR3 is TGTGCCAGCAGCCCAGGGGGAGATACGCAGTATTTT. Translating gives CASSPGGDTQYF.

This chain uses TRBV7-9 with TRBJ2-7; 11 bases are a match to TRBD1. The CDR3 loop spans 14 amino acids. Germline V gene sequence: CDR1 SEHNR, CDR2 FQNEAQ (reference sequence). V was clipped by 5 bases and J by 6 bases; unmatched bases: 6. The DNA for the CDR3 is TGTGCCAGCAGCCCCGGACAGGGGGCTCGCGAGCAGTACTTC. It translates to CASSPGQGAREQYF.

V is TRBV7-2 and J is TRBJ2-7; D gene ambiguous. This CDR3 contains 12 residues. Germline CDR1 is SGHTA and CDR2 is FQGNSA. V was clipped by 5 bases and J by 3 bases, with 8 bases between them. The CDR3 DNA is TGTGCCAGCAGCCCGGGCAGCTACGAGCAGTACTTC. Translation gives CASSPGSYEQYF.

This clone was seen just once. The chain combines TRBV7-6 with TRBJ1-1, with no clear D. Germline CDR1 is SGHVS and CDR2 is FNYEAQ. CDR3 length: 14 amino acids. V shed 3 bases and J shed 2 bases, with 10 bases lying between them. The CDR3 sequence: CASSFLTDNTEAFF. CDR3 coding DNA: TGTGCCAGCAGCTTCCTAACAGATAACACTGAAGCTTTCTTT.

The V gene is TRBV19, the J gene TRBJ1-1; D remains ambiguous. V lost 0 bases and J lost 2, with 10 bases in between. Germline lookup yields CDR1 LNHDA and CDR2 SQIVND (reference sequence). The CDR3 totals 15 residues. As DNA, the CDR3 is TGTGCCAGTAGTATAGACGAGACGCTCAACACTGAAGCTTTCTTT. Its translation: CASSIDETLNTEAFF.

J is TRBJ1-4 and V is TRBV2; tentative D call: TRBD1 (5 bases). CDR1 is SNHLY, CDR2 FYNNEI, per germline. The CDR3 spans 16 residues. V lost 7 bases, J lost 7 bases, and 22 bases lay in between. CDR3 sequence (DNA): TGTGCCAGCACCCAAAGCGGGAGGGGAAGGGGTGAAAAACTGTTTTTT. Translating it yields CASTQSGRGRGEKLFF.

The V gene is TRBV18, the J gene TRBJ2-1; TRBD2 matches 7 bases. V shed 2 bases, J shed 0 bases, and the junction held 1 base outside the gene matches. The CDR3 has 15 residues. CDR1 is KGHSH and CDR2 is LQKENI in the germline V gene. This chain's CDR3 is CASSPGGGSYNEQFF. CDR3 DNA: TGTGCCAGCTCACCAGGCGGGGGCTCCTACAATGAGCAGTTCTTC.

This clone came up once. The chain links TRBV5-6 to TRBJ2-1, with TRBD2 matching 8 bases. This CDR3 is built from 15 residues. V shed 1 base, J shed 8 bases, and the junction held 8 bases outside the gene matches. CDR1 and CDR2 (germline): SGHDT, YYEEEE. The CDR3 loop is CASSLTSGGGYEQFF. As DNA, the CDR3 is TGTGCCAGCAGCTTGACTAGCGGAGGCGGGTATGAGCAGTTCTTC.

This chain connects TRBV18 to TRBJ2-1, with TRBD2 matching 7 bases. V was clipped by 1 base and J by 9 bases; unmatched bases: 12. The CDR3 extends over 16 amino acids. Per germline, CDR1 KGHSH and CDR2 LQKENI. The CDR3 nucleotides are TGTGCCAGCTCACCACGGGAGGGGACGGGATTCAGTGAGCAGTTCTTC. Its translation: CASSPREGTGFSEQFF.

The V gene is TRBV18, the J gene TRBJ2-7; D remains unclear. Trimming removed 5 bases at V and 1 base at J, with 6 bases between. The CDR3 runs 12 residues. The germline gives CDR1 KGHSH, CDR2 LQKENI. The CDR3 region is CASSTSSYEQYF. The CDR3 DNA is TGTGCCAGCTCAACGAGTTCCTACGAGCAGTACTTC. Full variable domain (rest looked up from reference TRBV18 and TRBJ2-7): NAGVMQNPRHLVRRRGQEARLRCSPMKGHSHVYWYRQLPEEGLKFMVYLQKENIIDESGMPKERFSAEFPKEGPSILRIQQVVRGDSAAYFCASSTSSYEQYFGPGTRLTVT.

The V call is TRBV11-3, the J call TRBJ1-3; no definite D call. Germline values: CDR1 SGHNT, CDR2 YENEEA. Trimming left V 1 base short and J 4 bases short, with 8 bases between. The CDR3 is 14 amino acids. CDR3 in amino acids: CASSLAGFGNTIYF. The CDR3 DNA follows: TGTGCCAGCAGCTTAGCTGGATTCGGAAACACCATATATTTT.

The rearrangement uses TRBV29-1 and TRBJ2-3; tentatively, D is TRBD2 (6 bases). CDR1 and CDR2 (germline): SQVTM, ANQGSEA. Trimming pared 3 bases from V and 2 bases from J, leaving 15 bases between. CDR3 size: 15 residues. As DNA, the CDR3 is TGCAGCGTTGATGGAGGGGCAGGACCCACAGATACGCAGTATTTT. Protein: CSVDGGAGPTDTQYF.

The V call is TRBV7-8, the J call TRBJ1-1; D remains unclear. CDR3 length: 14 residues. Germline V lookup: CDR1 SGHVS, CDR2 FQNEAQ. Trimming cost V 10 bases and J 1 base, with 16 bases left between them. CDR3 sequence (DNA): TGTGCCACAAAAAATCGCGTGACGAACACTGAAGCTTTCTTT. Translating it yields CATKNRVTNTEAFF.

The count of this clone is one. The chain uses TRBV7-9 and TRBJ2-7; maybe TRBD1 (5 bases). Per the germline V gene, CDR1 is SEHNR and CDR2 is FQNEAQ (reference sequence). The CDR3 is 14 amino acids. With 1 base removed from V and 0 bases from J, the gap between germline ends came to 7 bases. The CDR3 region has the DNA TGTGCCAGCAGCTTAGGACAGTACTCCTACGAGCAGTACTTC. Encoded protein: CASSLGQYSYEQYF.

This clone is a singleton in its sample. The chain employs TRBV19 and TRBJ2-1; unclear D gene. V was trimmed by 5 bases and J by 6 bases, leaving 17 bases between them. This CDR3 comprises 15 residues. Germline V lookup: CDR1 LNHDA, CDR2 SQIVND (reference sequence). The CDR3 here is CASSPIFALTNEQFF. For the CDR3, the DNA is TGTGCCAGTAGTCCGATCTTTGCCCTAACCAATGAGCAGTTCTTC.

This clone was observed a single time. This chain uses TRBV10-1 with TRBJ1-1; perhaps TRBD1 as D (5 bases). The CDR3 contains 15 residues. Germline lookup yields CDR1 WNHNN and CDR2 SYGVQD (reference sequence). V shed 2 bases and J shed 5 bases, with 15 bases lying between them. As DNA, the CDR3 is TGCGCCAGCAGTGAGACCAGGGAAATCGGGACTGAAGCTTTCTTT. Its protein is CASSETREIGTEAFF.

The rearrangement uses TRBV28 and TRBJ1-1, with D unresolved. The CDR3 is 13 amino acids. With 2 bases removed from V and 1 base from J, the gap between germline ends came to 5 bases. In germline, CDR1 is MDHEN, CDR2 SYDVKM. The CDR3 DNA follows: TGTGCCAGCAGTTTACCAGCGAACACTGAAGCTTTCTTT. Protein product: CASSLPANTEAFF. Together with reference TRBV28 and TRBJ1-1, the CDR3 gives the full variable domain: DVKVTQSSRYLVKRTGEKVFLECVQDMDHENMFWYRQDPGLGLRLIYFSYDVKMKEKGDIPEGYSVSREKKERFSLILESASTNQTSMYLCASSLPANTEAFFGQGTRLTVV.

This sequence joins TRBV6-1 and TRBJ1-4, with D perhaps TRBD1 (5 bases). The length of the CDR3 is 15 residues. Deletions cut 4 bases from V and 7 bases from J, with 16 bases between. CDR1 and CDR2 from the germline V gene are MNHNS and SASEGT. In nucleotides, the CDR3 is TGTGCCAGCAGTGCGCTGGGGGGGAATGGTGAAAAACTGTTTTTT. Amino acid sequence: CASSALGGNGEKLFF.

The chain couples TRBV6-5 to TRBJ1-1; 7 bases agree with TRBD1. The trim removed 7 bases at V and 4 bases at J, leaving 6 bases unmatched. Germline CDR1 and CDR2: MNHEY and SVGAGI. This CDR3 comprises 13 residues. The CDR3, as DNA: TGTGCCAGCAACGAACAGGGGAGCACTGAAGCTTTCTTT. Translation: CASNEQGSTEAFF.